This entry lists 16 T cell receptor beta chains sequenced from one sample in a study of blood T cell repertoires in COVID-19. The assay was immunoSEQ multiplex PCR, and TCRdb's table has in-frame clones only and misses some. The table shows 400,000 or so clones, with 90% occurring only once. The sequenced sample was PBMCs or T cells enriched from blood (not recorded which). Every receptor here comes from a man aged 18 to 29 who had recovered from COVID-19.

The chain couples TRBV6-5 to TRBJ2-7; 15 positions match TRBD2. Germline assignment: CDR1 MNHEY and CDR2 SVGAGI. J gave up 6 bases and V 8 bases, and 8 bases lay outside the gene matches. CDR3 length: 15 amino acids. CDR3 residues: CASRPLGLAGGEQYF. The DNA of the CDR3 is TGTGCCAGCCGACCCTTGGGACTAGCGGGAGGCGAGCAGTACTTC.

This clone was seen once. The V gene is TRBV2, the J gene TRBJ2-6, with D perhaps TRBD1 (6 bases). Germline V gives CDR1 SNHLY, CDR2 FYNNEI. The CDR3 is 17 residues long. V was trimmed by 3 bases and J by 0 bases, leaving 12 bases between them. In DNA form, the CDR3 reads TGTGCCAGCAGTGACACAGGGAGACCCTCTGGGGCCAACGTCCTGACTTTC. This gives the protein CASSDTGRPSGANVLTF. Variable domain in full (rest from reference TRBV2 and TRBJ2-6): EPEVTQTPSHQVTQMGQEVILRCVPISNHLYFYWYRQILGQKVEFLVSFYNNEISEKSEIFDDQFSVERPDGSNFTLKIRSTKLEDSAMYFCASSDTGRPSGANVLTFGAGSRLTVL.

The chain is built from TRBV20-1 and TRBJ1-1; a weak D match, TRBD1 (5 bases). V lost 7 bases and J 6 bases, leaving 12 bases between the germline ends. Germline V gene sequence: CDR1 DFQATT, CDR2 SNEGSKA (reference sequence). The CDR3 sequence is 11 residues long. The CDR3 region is CSGPTGAEAFF. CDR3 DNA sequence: TGCAGTGGCCCGACGGGGGCTGAAGCTTTCTTT.

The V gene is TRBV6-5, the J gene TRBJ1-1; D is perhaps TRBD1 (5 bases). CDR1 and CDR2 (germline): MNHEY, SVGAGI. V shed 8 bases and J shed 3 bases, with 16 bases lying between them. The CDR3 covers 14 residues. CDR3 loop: CASLERGRYTEAFF. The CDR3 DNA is TGTGCCAGCCTTGAAAGGGGTCGGTACACTGAAGCTTTCTTT.

CDR3 in DNA: TGTGCCAGCAGCTTGCAGGGTCTTGAGCAGTTCTTC. It is translated as CASSLQGLEQFF. The rearrangement uses TRBV5-8 and TRBJ2-1; D is possibly TRBD1 (5 bases). Germline V CDR1 and CDR2: SGHTS, YDEGEE. This CDR3 is 12 amino acids long. Trimming took off 1 base at V and 9 bases at J, with 8 bases between the two ends.

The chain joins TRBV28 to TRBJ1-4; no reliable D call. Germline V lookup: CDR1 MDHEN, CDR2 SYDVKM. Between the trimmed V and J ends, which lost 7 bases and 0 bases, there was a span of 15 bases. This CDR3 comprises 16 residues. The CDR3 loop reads CASNPGWPSTNEKLFF. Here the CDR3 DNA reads TGTGCCAGCAACCCTGGTTGGCCATCAACTAATGAAAAACTGTTTTTT.

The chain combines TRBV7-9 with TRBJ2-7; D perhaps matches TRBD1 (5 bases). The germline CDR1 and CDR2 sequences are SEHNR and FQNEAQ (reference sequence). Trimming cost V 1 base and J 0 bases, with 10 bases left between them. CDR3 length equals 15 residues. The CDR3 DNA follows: TGTGCCAGCAGCTTAGTACAGGATTACTCCTACGAGCAGTACTTC. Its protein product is CASSLVQDYSYEQYF.

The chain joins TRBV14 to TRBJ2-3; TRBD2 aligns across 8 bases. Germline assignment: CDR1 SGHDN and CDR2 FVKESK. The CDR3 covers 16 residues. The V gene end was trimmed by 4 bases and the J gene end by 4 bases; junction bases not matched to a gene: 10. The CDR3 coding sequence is TGTGCCAGCAGCCCCCGGGGTAGCGGGATCCCAGATACGCAGTATTTT. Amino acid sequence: CASSPRGSGIPDTQYF.

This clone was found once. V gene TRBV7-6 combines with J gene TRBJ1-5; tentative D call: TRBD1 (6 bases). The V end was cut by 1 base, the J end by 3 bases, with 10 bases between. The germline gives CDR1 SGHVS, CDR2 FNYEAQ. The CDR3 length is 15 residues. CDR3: CASSLEQGYNQPQHF. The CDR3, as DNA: TGTGCCAGCAGCTTAGAACAGGGATACAATCAGCCCCAGCATTTT.

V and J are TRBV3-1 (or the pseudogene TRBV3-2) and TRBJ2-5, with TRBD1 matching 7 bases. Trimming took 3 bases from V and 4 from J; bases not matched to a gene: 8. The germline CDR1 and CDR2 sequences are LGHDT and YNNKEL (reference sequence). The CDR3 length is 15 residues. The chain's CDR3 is CASSQKTGIVETQYF. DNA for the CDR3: TGTGCCAGCAGCCAGAAGACAGGGATCGTAGAGACCCAGTACTTC.

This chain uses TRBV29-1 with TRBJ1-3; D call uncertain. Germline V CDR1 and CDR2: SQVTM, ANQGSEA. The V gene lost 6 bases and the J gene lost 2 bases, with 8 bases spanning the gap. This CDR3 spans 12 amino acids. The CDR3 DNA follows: TGCAGCGTGGGAGTCGCTGGAAACACCATATATTTT. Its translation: CSVGVAGNTIYF.

CDR3 in DNA: TGCGCCAGCAGCTTGAGTCAGCGGGAGTTTTCGGGCAATGAGCAGTTCTTC. This translates into CASSLSQREFSGNEQFF. J is TRBJ2-1 and V is TRBV5-1; the match to TRBD2 covers 8 bases. Germline CDR1 is SGHRS and CDR2 is YFSETQ. The CDR3 consists of 17 residues. The V and J ends lost 1 base and 6 bases, in that order; junction bases with no gene match: 12.

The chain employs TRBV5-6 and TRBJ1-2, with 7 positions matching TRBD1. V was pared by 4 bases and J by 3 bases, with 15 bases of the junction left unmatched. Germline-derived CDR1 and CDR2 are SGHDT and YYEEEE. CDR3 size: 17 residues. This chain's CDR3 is CASSPGRVRGPYYGYTF. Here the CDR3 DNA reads TGTGCCAGCAGCCCGGGACGGGTAAGGGGGCCTTACTATGGCTACACCTTC.

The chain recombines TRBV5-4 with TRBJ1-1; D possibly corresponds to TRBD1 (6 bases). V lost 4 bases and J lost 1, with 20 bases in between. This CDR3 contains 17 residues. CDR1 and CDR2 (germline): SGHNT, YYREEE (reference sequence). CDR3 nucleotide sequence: TGTGCCAGCAGCAAACCGGACAGCTTGGGCGGGAACACTGAAGCTTTCTTT. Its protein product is CASSKPDSLGGNTEAFF.

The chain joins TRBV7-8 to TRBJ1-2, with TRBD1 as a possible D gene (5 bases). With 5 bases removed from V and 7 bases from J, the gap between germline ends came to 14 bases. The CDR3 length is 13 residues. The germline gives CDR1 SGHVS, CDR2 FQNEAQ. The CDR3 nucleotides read TGTGCCAGCAGCCAGGAGACAGTTTCTGGCTACACCTTC. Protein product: CASSQETVSGYTF.

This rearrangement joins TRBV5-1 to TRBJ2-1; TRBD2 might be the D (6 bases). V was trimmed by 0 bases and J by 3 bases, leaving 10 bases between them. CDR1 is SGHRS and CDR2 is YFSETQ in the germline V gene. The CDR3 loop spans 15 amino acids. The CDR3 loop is CASSLDGTFYNEQFF. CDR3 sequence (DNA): TGCGCCAGCAGCTTGGACGGGACTTTCTACAATGAGCAGTTCTTC.